This record concerns one T cell receptor beta chain sequence. The antigen is undetermined. None of the donors, who were healthy HIV-negative adults, had recently had acute infections or vaccinations. This CDR3 has 15 amino acids. The trim removed 1 base at V and 5 bases at J, leaving 6 bases unmatched. The germline CDR1 and CDR2 sequences are MDHEN and SYDVKM. This sample is drawn from a study of shared clonotypes between healthy human individuals. Notes on the study in general: The low donor count limited represented genetic and exposure-history diversity.

Several immunoSEQ 96-well plates shared each subset's DNA, each plate a replicate. Sequencing used immunoSEQ multiplex PCR; TCRdb keeps in-frame clones, though not all of them. The data contain about half a million clones, over 70% of them singletons. Sequenced material: PBMCs. The TCR was taken from a woman aged 40 to 50 in good health. Some clones in this sample may be carry-over from other donors' samples. J is TRBJ1-1 and V is TRBV28, with TRBD1 identical over 8 bases. The CDR3 is CASSLFSGGRTEAFF. In nucleotides, the CDR3 is TGTGCCAGCAGTTTATTTTCAGGGGGCCGGACTGAAGCTTTCTTT.